This entry concerns a single TCR beta chain. TCRdb keeps only in-frame clones here, not all; method: immunoSEQ multiplex PCR. The sample has over 85,000 clones, around 81% seen once. Germline-derived CDR1 and CDR2 are SEHNR and FQNEAQ (reference sequence). With 7 bases removed from V and 4 bases from J, the gap between germline ends came to 13 bases. The CDR3 runs to 13 residues. This sample was taken from a study of Ad26.COV2.S vaccination and SARS-CoV-2 variants. This chain joins TRBV7-9 and TRBJ1-2; D is unclear. This receptor was taken from a human donor who had recovered from COVID-19. The starting material was peripheral blood, obtained after recovery from COVID-19. CDR3 bases: TGTGCCAGCACCACGGATGTTGGCTATGGCTACACCTTC. Protein: CASTTDVGYGYTF.